One and the same sample provided the 21 T cell receptor beta chains below, sequenced in a study of blood T cell repertoires in COVID-19. Only in-frame clones appear in the TCRdb table, and some are missing; sequencing was by immunoSEQ multiplex PCR. The sample carries a few hundred thousand clones, 75% to 90% recorded once. Sequenced input: PBMCs or T cells enriched from blood (not recorded which). These receptors all stem from a man in his thirties or forties who had recovered from COVID-19.

The chain has TRBV10-3 and TRBJ1-2, with D uncertain. V was cut by 6 bases and J by 2 bases, with 10 bases left in between. The germline V gene encodes CDR1 ENHRY and CDR2 SYGVKD. The CDR3 loop spans 13 amino acids. CDR3 nucleotides: TGTGCCATCAGCCGGGAACAGAACTATGGCTACACCTTC. Translating it yields CAISREQNYGYTF.

This chain links TRBV6-5 with TRBJ2-5, with D maybe TRBD2 (6 bases). The CDR3 has 14 amino acids. Trimming took 0 bases from V and 5 from J, leaving 10 bases between them. CDR1 and CDR2 from the germline V gene are MNHEY and SVGAGI. CDR3 in DNA: TGTGCCAGCAGTTACTCGTCCGGAGGGGAGACCCAGTACTTC. Residues: CASSYSSGGETQYF.

This clone has only a few counts. The chain uses TRBV5-1 and TRBJ2-5, with 12 bases identical to TRBD2. With 5 bases clipped from V and 5 bases from J, the junction kept 7 bases outside the gene matches. The CDR3 has 15 amino acids. CDR1 SGHRS and CDR2 YFSETQ come from the germline V gene. The DNA of the CDR3 is TGCGCCAGCAGTCGGACTAGCGGGGTCTTCGAGACCCAGTACTTC. This codes for CASSRTSGVFETQYF.

CDR3 DNA sequence: TGTGCCAGCAGCAAGGACAGCCAGAACTATGGCTACACCTTC. Its translation: CASSKDSQNYGYTF. J is TRBJ1-2 and V is TRBV21-1; the D call of TRBD1 is as the table states it, not checked on the DNA. TRBV21-1 is termed a pseudogene. The CDR3 has 14 amino acids.

This rearrangement joins TRBV2 to TRBJ1-3, with D possibly being TRBD1 (6 bases). CDR1 SNHLY and CDR2 FYNNEI come from the germline V gene. V was pared by 2 bases and J by 0 bases, with 11 bases between. The CDR3 is 16 residues long. The CDR3 here is CASSEQGPFSGNTIYF. The CDR3 DNA reads as TGTGCCAGCAGTGAACAGGGGCCCTTCTCTGGAAACACCATATATTTT.

This chain joins TRBV6-5 and TRBJ1-4; D is perhaps TRBD1 (5 bases). The CDR3 totals 13 residues. The germline V gene encodes CDR1 MNHEY and CDR2 SVGAGI. V was pared by 5 bases and J by 6 bases, with 10 bases between. The CDR3 is CASSQGFDEKLFF. The CDR3 bases are TGTGCCAGCAGTCAGGGTTTCGATGAAAAACTGTTTTTT.

The rearrangement links TRBV29-1 to TRBJ2-1, with D perhaps TRBD2 (6 bases). The germline V gene has CDR1 SQVTM and CDR2 ANQGSEA. This CDR3 region has 12 residues. The CDR3 DNA reads TGCAGTCACCTGGGGGACTCCGGTGAGCAGTTCTTC. Translating it yields CSHLGDSGEQFF.

The chain combines TRBV9 with TRBJ1-2; D is perhaps TRBD1 (6 bases). From germline, CDR1 is SGDLS and CDR2 YYNGEE. Trimming took 3 bases from V and 8 from J, leaving 14 bases between them. This CDR3 is built from 13 residues. The CDR3 nucleotides are TGTGCCAGCAGCGCTGGGGACATAGAGGGCTACACCTTC. This gives the protein CASSAGDIEGYTF.

The chain recombines TRBV30 with TRBJ1-3; TRBD1 might be the D (5 bases). The CDR3 covers 12 residues. The germline V gene encodes CDR1 GTSNPN and CDR2 SVGIG (reference sequence). V was trimmed by 4 bases and J by 4 bases, leaving 8 bases between them. The CDR3 is CAWTGIGNTIYF. The CDR3 bases are TGTGCCTGGACAGGGATCGGAAACACCATATATTTT.

This clone appeared once. This rearrangement joins TRBV5-4 to TRBJ1-6; the D is unclear. The length of the CDR3 is 16 residues. Trimming left V 5 bases short and J 9 bases short, with 21 bases between. Germline-derived CDR1 and CDR2 are SGHNT and YYREEE (reference sequence). CDR3 loop: CASSKSLMRDGSPLHF. The CDR3 coding sequence is TGTGCCAGCAGTAAGAGCCTCATGAGGGATGGTTCACCCCTCCACTTT.

The chain joins TRBV5-1 to TRBJ1-4; D is perhaps TRBD1 (6 bases). The CDR3 consists of 17 residues. Germline V gene lookup returns CDR1 SGHRS and CDR2 YFSETQ. V was clipped by 4 bases and J by 0 bases, with 16 bases between them. CDR3 in amino acids: CASSLRSRGATNEKLFF. The CDR3 nucleotides are TGCGCCAGCAGCCTACGTTCCAGGGGCGCAACTAATGAAAAACTGTTTTTT.

V is TRBV15 and J is TRBJ1-2; TRBD1 might be the D (6 bases). CDR1 LNHNV and CDR2 YYDKDF come from the germline V gene (reference sequence). CDR3 length equals 17 residues. Trimming pared 0 bases from V and 8 bases from J, leaving 22 bases between. The CDR3 protein is CATSRDLSPGQREGYTF. CDR3 nucleotide sequence: TGTGCCACCAGCAGAGATCTATCCCCGGGACAAAGGGAGGGCTACACCTTC. Together with reference TRBV15 and TRBJ1-2, the CDR3 gives the full variable domain: DAMVIQNPRYQVTQFGKPVTLSCSQTLNHNVMYWYQQKSSQAPKLLFHYYDKDFNNEADTPDNFQSRRPNTSFCFLDIRSPGLGDTAMYLCATSRDLSPGQREGYTFGSGTRLTVV.

The gene calls are TRBV19 and TRBJ1-1; 8 bases fit TRBD1. V was pared by 8 bases and J by 1 base, with 12 bases of the junction left unmatched. The germline V gene encodes CDR1 LNHDA and CDR2 SQIVND (reference sequence). The CDR3 totals 16 residues. The CDR3 region is CASLHRGGEKNTEAFF. The CDR3 region has the DNA TGTGCCAGTCTGCACAGGGGGGGAGAGAAGAACACTGAAGCTTTCTTT.

This clone was counted once. The chain uses TRBV29-1 and TRBJ1-2, with D uncertain. Trimming took 7 bases from V and 4 from J, leaving 10 bases between them. Germline V gives CDR1 SQVTM, CDR2 ANQGSEA. The CDR3 is made up of 11 amino acids. CDR3 bases: TGCAGCGAAGCAGGAAGCTATGGCTACACCTTC. This sequence encodes CSEAGSYGYTF.

The CDR3 reads CASSEAQGSQPQHF. CDR3 in DNA: TGTGCCAGCAGTGAAGCGCAGGGTTCCCAGCCCCAGCATTTT. The rearrangement links TRBV2 to TRBJ1-5; a possible D gene is TRBD1 (5 bases). Germline V gene lookup returns CDR1 SNHLY and CDR2 FYNNEI. The CDR3 runs 14 residues. V shed 0 bases and J shed 7 bases, with 10 bases lying between them. Full variable domain (missing parts from reference TRBV2 and TRBJ1-5): EPEVTQTPSHQVTQMGQEVILRCVPISNHLYFYWYRQILGQKVEFLVSFYNNEISEKSEIFDDQFSVERPDGSNFTLKIRSTKLEDSAMYFCASSEAQGSQPQHFGDGTRLSIL.

The chain combines TRBV4-1 with TRBJ1-2; 7 nucleotides line up with TRBD1. The CDR3 consists of 14 residues. CDR1 and CDR2 (germline): MGHRA, YSYEKL. J lost 5 bases, V lost 4 bases, and 7 bases had no gene match. The CDR3 nucleotides are TGCGCCAGCAGCCCCCGGACAGGATCTTATGGCTACACCTTC. Protein product: CASSPRTGSYGYTF.

This clone appeared a few times. This chain connects TRBV3-1 (or the pseudogene TRBV3-2) to TRBJ1-1; D not resolved. Trimming stripped 6 bases from V and 2 bases from J, with 16 bases between. The CDR3 is made up of 15 amino acids. Looked up from germline, CDR1 is LGHDT and CDR2 is YNNKEL (reference sequence). The CDR3 spells CASSPRAGTNTEAFF. CDR3 DNA: TGTGCCAGCAGTCCGAGGGCAGGAACTAACACTGAAGCTTTCTTT.

This clone was detected only once. The chain joins TRBV25-1 to TRBJ1-2; 9 nucleotides agree with TRBD1. This CDR3 has 15 residues. The ends lost 4 bases at V and 8 bases at J; junction bases unmatched: 11. Germline-derived CDR1 and CDR2 are MGHDK and SYGVNS. As DNA, the CDR3 is TGTGCCAGCAGTGGTCCGGAGACAGGGGGTGGAGGCTACACCTTC. This encodes CASSGPETGGGGYTF.

CDR3 amino acids: CASSLSWTGGGPDTQYF. In DNA form, the CDR3 reads TGTGCCAGCAGCTTAAGTTGGACAGGGGGCGGTCCAGATACGCAGTATTTT. The genes are TRBV7-9 and TRBJ2-3; 11 nucleotides match TRBD1. Germline V gene sequence: CDR1 SEHNR, CDR2 FQNEAQ (reference sequence). CDR3 length: 17 amino acids. V was pared by 2 bases and J by 4 bases, with 8 bases of the junction left unmatched.

The V call is TRBV5-6, the J call TRBJ1-2, with D possibly being TRBD1 (6 bases). Trimming removed 4 bases from V and 10 bases from J, with 14 bases in between. The V gene's germline CDR1 is SGHDT and CDR2 YYEEEE. The CDR3 has 12 residues. Written as DNA, the CDR3 is TGTGCCAGCAGCCAGGGGCCGGTCTACTACACCTTC. This gives the protein CASSQGPVYYTF.

A few counts support this clone. The V gene is TRBV4-2, the J gene TRBJ2-1; the match to TRBD1 covers 8 bases. The length of the CDR3 is 12 residues. The germline CDR1 and CDR2 sequences are LGHNA and YNFKEQ. V dropped 4 bases and J dropped 14; count of bases not matched to a gene: 7. The CDR3 here is CASSLDGQGEFF. For the CDR3, the DNA is TGTGCCAGCAGCCTAGACGGACAGGGCGAGTTCTTC.